These T cell receptor beta chains were read from a single sample in a study of regulatory T cells in long-lasting Graves disease. TCRdb re-called the multiplex PCR reads with MiXCR, one entry per CDR3 protein. Among 400,000 to 500,000 distinct CDR3 sequences listed, roughly a fifth were seen once. The sample consisted of peripheral blood mononuclear cells (PBMCs), taken when the disease was refractory, from a patient treated with antithyroid drugs. The receptors were sampled from a female donor with Graves disease. Each CDR3 is given with its conserved first and last residue. The D gene is left open where the match is weak. Not all rows give a size; the values are once, few, many and, for expanded clones, a class.

size	J	V	D	CDR3	DNA
few	TRBJ2-2	TRBV6-1	-	CASSRRVGELFF	TGTGCCAGCAGTAGGAGGGTCGGGGAGCTGTTTTTT
few	TRBJ2-7	TRBV9	-	CASSASFGGANYEQYF	TGTGCCAGCAGCGCGTCGTTTGGGGGGGCTAACTACGAGCAGTACTTC
-	TRBJ1-1	TRBV7-2	TRBD1	CASSSNRQGMNTEAFF	TGTGCCAGCAGCTCCAACAGACAGGGCATGAACACTGAAGCTTTCTTT
many	TRBJ1-4	TRBV5-8	-	CASSLEGNNEKLFF	TGTGCCAGCAGCTTGGAGGGGAATAATGAAAAACTGTTTTTT
-	TRBJ2-5	TRBV14	-	CASSHSDRLQETQYF	TGTGCCAGCAGCCATAGCGACCGGCTACAAGAGACCCAGTACTTC
few	TRBJ1-6	TRBV3-1	TRBD1	CASSQEGTGKVMDSPLHF	TGTGCCAGCAGCCAAGAGGGGACAGGGAAGGTCATGGATTCACCCCTCCACTTT
many	TRBJ1-1	TRBV28	-	CASSDSAIEAFF	TGTGCCAGCAGTGACTCCGCTATTGAAGCTTTCTTT
-	TRBJ1-4	TRBV29-1	-	CSVEGTATNEKLFF	TGCAGCGTTGAAGGAACCGCTACTAATGAAAAACTGTTTTTT
-	TRBJ2-7	TRBV27	TRBD1	CASSLDLPKASLGQGARGANF	TGTGCCAGCAGTTTAGACCTGCCGAAGGCTAGTCTGGGACAGGGGGCGCGAGGGGCTAACTTC
-	TRBJ2-7	TRBV29-1	TRBD2	CSVESHSTSGYSYEQYF	TGCAGCGTTGAATCCCACTCGACTAGCGGGTACTCCTACGAGCAGTACTTC
many	TRBJ2-2	TRBV20-1	-	CSARDAASDTGELFF	TGCAGTGCTAGAGATGCGGCCTCAGACACCGGGGAGCTGTTTTTT
many	TRBJ1-6	TRBV27	-	CAARHYNSPLHF	TGTGCCGCGCGGCACTATAATTCACCCCTCCACTTT
few	TRBJ1-5	TRBV6-1	TRBD1	CASSLRTGFQPQHF	TGTGCCAGCAGTCTTCGGACAGGGTTTCAGCCCCAGCATTTT
many	TRBJ2-7	TRBV28	-	CASSPPWEVEYEQYF	TGTGCCAGCAGTCCACCGTGGGAGGTTGAGTACGAGCAGTACTTC
many	TRBJ1-4	TRBV28	TRBD1	CASSRGGGGKKLFF	TGTGCCAGCAGCCGGGGAGGGGGCGGGAAAAAACTGTTTTTT
few	TRBJ2-2	TRBV12-3/TRBV12-4	TRBD1	CAGRPGQGGTGELFF	TGTGCCGGCAGGCCAGGACAGGGTGGGACCGGGGAGCTGTTTTTT
-	TRBJ2-3	TRBV18	-	CASSPGYTDTQYF	TGTGCCAGCTCACCGGGGTACACAGATACGCAGTATTTT
few	TRBJ1-1	TRBV19	TRBD1	CASSNRGGMDTEAFF	TGTGCCAGTAGTAACAGGGGCGGTATGGACACTGAAGCTTTCTTT
few	TRBJ2-7	TRBV11-2	TRBD2	CASSQRRLAGTYEQYF	TGTGCCAGCAGCCAAAGGCGGCTAGCGGGGACCTACGAGCAGTACTTC
many	TRBJ1-1	TRBV2	-	CANSTWGNTEAFF	TGTGCCAACAGTACCTGGGGGAACACTGAAGCTTTCTTT
-	TRBJ2-2	TRBV12-3/TRBV12-4	-	CASSFGHLNTGELFF	TGTGCCAGCAGTTTCGGGCATTTGAACACCGGGGAGCTGTTTTTT
-	TRBJ1-2	TRBV25-1	-	CTSSEFSRGARGCTF	TGTACCAGCAGTGAATTTTCGCGGGGGGCGAGAGGCTGCACCTTC
-	TRBJ1-1	TRBV9	-	CASTRGGTNTEAFF	TGTGCCAGCACTCGGGGGGGAACGAACACTGAAGCTTTCTTT
-	TRBJ2-7	TRBV6-5	TRBD2	CASSYTGGLSYEQYF	TGTGCCAGCAGTTACACGGGGGGTCTAAGCTACGAGCAGTACTTC
-	TRBJ2-7	TRBV19	-	CASSIDVGYEQYF	TGTGCCAGTAGTATAGATGTCGGCTACGAGCAGTACTTC
many	TRBJ1-1	TRBV6-5	TRBD1	CASSYRQGGTEAFF	TGTGCCAGCAGTTATCGACAGGGGGGCACTGAAGCTTTCTTT
-	TRBJ2-7	TRBV7-9	-	CASSLGSSSEQYF	TGTGCCAGCAGCTTAGGCAGTAGTTCCGAGCAGTACTTC
-	TRBJ2-7	TRBV5-5	-	CASSYPRDNYEQYF	TGTGCCAGCAGCTACCCCCGGGACAACTACGAGCAGTACTTC
many	TRBJ2-7	TRBV5-4	-	CASSPAGHSSYEQYF	TGTGCCAGCAGCCCAGCAGGGCATTCTTCCTACGAGCAGTACTTC
-	TRBJ1-6	TRBV2	TRBD1	CASNTGDSYNSPLHF	TGTGCCAGCAATACAGGGGACTCCTATAATTCACCCCTCCACTTT
-	TRBJ1-5	TRBV10-3	TRBD1	CAISAGTGTNQPQHF	TGTGCCATCAGTGCCGGGACAGGGACTAATCAGCCCCAGCATTTT
few	TRBJ2-1	TRBV27	-	CASIGGGQRYYNEQFF	TGTGCCAGCATTGGGGGGGGACAGCGGTATTACAATGAGCAGTTCTTC
few	TRBJ1-2	TRBV5-1	TRBD1	CASTPSPGQDNYGYTF	TGCGCCAGCACCCCCAGCCCGGGACAGGATAACTATGGCTACACCTTC